This T cell receptor (beta chain) was documented in a study of identifying expanded T cells in peripheral blood. General study points: Across healthy donors, higher total template counts meant significantly greater approximately two-week count variance.

About this clone itself: Its antigen is unidentified.

Using immunoSEQ multiplex PCR, the repertoire was profiled, and TCRdb retains in-frame clones only, with some absent. This repertoire shows 60,000 to 70,000 clones, about 89% found once; its top ten account for about 4.5%. From germline, CDR1 is SGHRS and CDR2 YFSETQ. Trimming cost V 0 bases and J 5 bases, with 14 bases left between them. The CDR3 is made up of 15 amino acids. The clonotype originates from a person aged 18 to 75 in good health. Sequencing input: blood. The chain has TRBV5-1 and TRBJ2-5, with D possibly being TRBD2 (5 bases). CDR3 sequence reads: CASSLERRAVETQYF. DNA of the CDR3: TGCGCCAGCAGCTTGGAGAGGCGGGCCGTGGAGACCCAGTACTTC.